This entry describes one TCR beta chain. These data originate in a study of PD-L1 blockade in urothelial cancer. This sample's time point: pretreatment peripheral blood. Sequencing was performed with immunoSEQ multiplex PCR; in TCRdb, only in-frame clones are kept and a portion is missing. The sample has approximately 86,000 clones, around 81% seen once. The length of the CDR3 is 15 residues. Germline lookup yields CDR1 SGHTA and CDR2 FQGTGA. Trimming removed 0 bases from V and 2 bases from J, with 9 bases in between. The chain couples TRBV7-3 to TRBJ2-3; no firm D call. This TCR derives from a man aged 40-50 years with urothelial cancer. The specimen was PBMCs, collected around atezolizumab (anti-PD-L1) treatment. CDR3 loop: CASSLTPTYTDTQYF. DNA for the CDR3: TGTGCCAGCAGCTTAACACCCACTTACACAGATACGCAGTATTTT.